Here is one T cell receptor beta chain with its context. Assay used: immunoSEQ multiplex PCR; TCRdb lists only in-frame clones, some missing. In the table there are roughly 27,000 clones, almost 80% of which are singletons. This entry belongs to a study of regulatory dendritic cells for organ transplantation. This CDR3 has 15 residues. The germline V gene encodes CDR1 WNHNN and CDR2 SYGVQD (reference sequence). V gave up 6 bases and J gave up 6 bases; unmatched junction bases: 6. Sequenced material: memory CD4+ T cells from blood. Subset indicated: CD45RO+ memory T cells. The chain couples TRBV10-1 to TRBJ2-1, with TRBD1 matching 12 bases. The receptor's source is a human donor in good health. The CDR3 region is CASSRGTGGGNEQFF. CDR3 bases: TGCGCCAGCAGCCGAGGGACAGGGGGCGGCAATGAGCAGTTCTTC.